Listed below are T cell receptor beta chains from one sample, sequenced in a study of technical replicates of blood from several donors. Libraries were prepared by immunoSEQ multiplex PCR; TCRdb keeps only in-frame clonotypes and omits some of them. The sample has around 83,000 clones, about 94% seen once. Sequenced sample: T cells isolated from PBMCs. The source is a human donor in good health. Each CDR3 is given with its conserved first and last residue. The D gene is left open where the match is weak. Clone size is shown for a subset of rows, as once, few, many or a class of expanded clone.

TRBV6-1,.,TRBJ2-1,.,CASSEGLGYNEQFF,TGTGCCAGCAGTGAAGGACTGGGCTACAATGAGCAGTTCTTC
TRBV2,TRBD1,TRBJ1-1,.,CASSGQGGNTEAFF,TGTGCCAGCAGCGGACAGGGGGGGAACACTGAAGCTTTCTTT
TRBV4-2,.,TRBJ2-7,.,CASSQDLSLGGDEQYF,TGTGCCAGCAGCCAAGATTTAAGCCTAGGCGGAGACGAGCAGTACTTC
TRBV9,TRBD2,TRBJ2-1,.,CASSVSGSSYNEQFF,TGTGCCAGCAGCGTTAGCGGGAGCTCCTACAATGAGCAGTTCTTC
TRBV14,TRBD1,TRBJ2-3,.,CASSQGDRGTDTQYF,TGTGCCAGCAGCCAAGGGGACAGGGGAACAGATACGCAGTATTTT
TRBV11-2,.,TRBJ2-6,.,CASSLDLYSGANVLTF,TGTGCCAGCAGCTTAGATCTGTACTCTGGGGCCAACGTCCTGACTTTC
TRBV19,TRBD2,TRBJ2-7,once,CASSIPGLTSEQYF,TGTGCCAGTAGTATCCCGGGACTAACCTCCGAGCAGTACTTC
TRBV28,TRBD2,TRBJ2-5,.,CASSSWREGGETQYF,TGTGCCAGCAGTTCCTGGCGGGAGGGCGGGGAGACCCAGTACTTC
TRBV18,.,TRBJ1-3,.,CASSKTGSSGNTIYF,TGTGCCAGCTCAAAGACCGGGTCCTCTGGAAACACCATATATTTT
TRBV5-6,TRBD1,TRBJ1-4,.,CASSSMDPGGLEKLFF,TGTGCCAGCAGCTCAATGGACCCAGGGGGCTTAGAAAAACTGTTTTTT
TRBV10-3,TRBD1,TRBJ2-1,.,CAISEQGQTNEQFF,TGTGCCATCAGTGAGCAGGGACAGACTAATGAGCAGTTCTTC
TRBV7-3,TRBD2,TRBJ2-2,.,CASSPTSGFERELFF,TGTGCCAGCAGCCCGACTAGCGGATTCGAGCGGGAGCTGTTTTTT
TRBV27,.,TRBJ2-1,.,CASSPLRNEQFF,TGTGCCAGCAGTCCTTTGAGAAATGAGCAGTTCTTC
TRBV7-2,.,TRBJ1-1,.,CASSLALRAEAFF,TGTGCCAGCAGCTTAGCGCTTCGGGCTGAAGCTTTCTTT
TRBV6-5,.,TRBJ1-5,.,CASSPKSDQPQHF,TGTGCCAGCAGTCCCAAGAGTGATCAGCCCCAGCATTTT
TRBV29-1,TRBD2,TRBJ2-3,.,CSVELAGGADTQYF,TGCAGCGTTGAACTAGCGGGAGGGGCAGATACGCAGTATTTT
TRBV27,.,TRBJ2-2,.,CASSLHSSGELFF,TGTGCCAGCAGTTTACACAGTTCCGGGGAGCTGTTTTTT
TRBV20-1,.,TRBJ1-1,.,CSADLRTEAFF,TGCAGTGCAGACTTAAGGACTGAAGCTTTCTTT
TRBV19,TRBD2,TRBJ2-2,few,CASSASGYTGELFF,TGTGCCAGTAGTGCTAGCGGATACACCGGGGAGCTGTTTTTT
TRBV30,.,TRBJ1-2,.,CAWSQQGRYGYTF,TGTGCCTGGAGCCAACAGGGAAGATATGGCTACACCTTC
TRBV6-1,TRBD1,TRBJ2-7,.,CASSELGTVRNYEQYF,TGTGCCAGCAGTGAACTCGGGACAGTTCGGAATTACGAGCAGTACTTC
TRBV10-2,TRBD1,TRBJ2-3,.,CASALQGGGGDTQYF,TGCGCCAGCGCACTACAGGGGGGTGGAGGGGATACGCAGTATTTT
TRBV7-7,.,TRBJ2-1,.,CASSLGGILTSYNEQFF,TGTGCTAGCAGCTTAGGTGGTATACTAACGTCCTACAATGAGCAGTTCTTC
TRBV9,TRBD1,TRBJ1-1,.,CASSRPGQGVNTEAFF,TGTGCCAGCAGCCGGCCGGGACAGGGGGTCAACACTGAAGCTTTCTTT
TRBV29-1,.,TRBJ1-2,.,CSGYSPNYGYTF,TGCAGCGGCTACAGTCCTAACTATGGCTACACCTTC
TRBV19,.,TRBJ2-1,few,CASSMGGHEQFF,TGTGCCAGTAGTATGGGCGGGCATGAGCAGTTCTTC
TRBV4-3,TRBD2,TRBJ2-1,.,CASSLRLAGSSYNEQFF,TGCGCCAGCAGCCTTAGACTAGCGGGGTCTTCCTACAATGAGCAGTTCTTC
TRBV6-5,.,TRBJ1-1,.,CASSQTPSENTEAFF,TGTGCCAGCAGTCAAACGCCGTCAGAGAACACTGAAGCTTTCTTT
TRBV10-1,.,TRBJ2-1,.,CASSDVGGTYNEQFF,TGCGCCAGCAGTGATGTGGGAGGTACCTACAATGAGCAGTTCTTC